This T cell receptor beta chain was identified during a study of T cell responses to AZD1222 COVID-19 vaccine. Study conclusions and caveats: In all cases, repertoires were sampled only after the peak T cell response. Females made up more of the donors, who were largely white British, and clonal diversity may have come out too low.

About this clone itself: Its antigen is currently unknown.

Germline V CDR1 and CDR2: SGHAT, FQNNGV. This CDR3 spans 19 amino acids. J gave up 5 bases and V 10 bases, and 25 bases lay outside the gene matches. Produced via immunoSEQ multiplex PCR; TCRdb's table is partial and in-frame only. The repertoire holds over 120,000 clones, with almost 95% as singletons. This specimen was peripheral blood, taken 28 days after the second AZD1222 dose. V is TRBV11-2 and J is TRBJ2-1; 8 bases map to TRBD2. This TCR was recovered from an adult who received the AZD1222 COVID-19 vaccine. CDR3 sequence reads: CAIPLITGGRRLSNNEQFF. The CDR3 DNA reads as TGTGCCATACCTCTTATAACCGGCGGGAGGCGTCTCTCAAACAATGAGCAGTTCTTC. The variable domain in full, with the rest retrieved from reference TRBV11-2 and TRBJ2-1, is EAGVAQSPRYKIIEKRQSVAFWCNPISGHATLYWYQQILGQGPKLLIQFQNNGVVDDSQLPKDRFSAERLKGVDSTLKIQPAKLEDSAVYLCAIPLITGGRRLSNNEQFFGPGTRLTVL.